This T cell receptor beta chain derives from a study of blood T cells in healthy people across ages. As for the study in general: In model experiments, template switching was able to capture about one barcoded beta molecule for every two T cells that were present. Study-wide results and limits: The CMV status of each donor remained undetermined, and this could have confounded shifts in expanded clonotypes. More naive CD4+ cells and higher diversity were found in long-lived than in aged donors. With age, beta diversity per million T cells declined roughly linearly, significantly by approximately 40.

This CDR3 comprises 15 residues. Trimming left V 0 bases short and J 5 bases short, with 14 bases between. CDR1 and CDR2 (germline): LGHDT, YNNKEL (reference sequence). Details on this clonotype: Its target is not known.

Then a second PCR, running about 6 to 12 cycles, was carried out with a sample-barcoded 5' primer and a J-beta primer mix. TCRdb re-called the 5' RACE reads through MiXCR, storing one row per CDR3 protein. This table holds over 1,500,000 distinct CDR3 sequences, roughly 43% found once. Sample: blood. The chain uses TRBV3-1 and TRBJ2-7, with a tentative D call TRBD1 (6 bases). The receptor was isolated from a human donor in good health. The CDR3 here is CASSQDLGTMNEQYF. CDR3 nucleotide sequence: TGTGCCAGCAGCCAAGACCTAGGGACAATGAACGAGCAGTACTTC.